In this sample, the clone carrying this T cell receptor beta chain turned up many times. MiXCR reprocessed the PCR reads for TCRdb. The sample holds around 26,000 clones, around 3.5% seen once. This sample was included in a study of metastatic and nonmetastatic thyroid tumors. Patients underwent thyroid surgery, and none had received any treatment before it. Germline CDR1 is SGDLS and CDR2 is YYNGEE. The V end was cut by 0 bases, the J end by 1 base, with 7 bases between. The CDR3 spans 14 residues. Sequencing was done on a sample of blood. The chain combines TRBV9 with TRBJ2-5; D unclear. The receptor's source is a male donor with papillary thyroid cancer or a benign thyroid nodule (not recorded which). Some clones in this sample may be carry-over from other donors' samples. This CDR3 is CASSVELAQETQYF. DNA for the CDR3: TGTGCCAGCAGCGTAGAACTGGCCCAAGAGACCCAGTACTTC.